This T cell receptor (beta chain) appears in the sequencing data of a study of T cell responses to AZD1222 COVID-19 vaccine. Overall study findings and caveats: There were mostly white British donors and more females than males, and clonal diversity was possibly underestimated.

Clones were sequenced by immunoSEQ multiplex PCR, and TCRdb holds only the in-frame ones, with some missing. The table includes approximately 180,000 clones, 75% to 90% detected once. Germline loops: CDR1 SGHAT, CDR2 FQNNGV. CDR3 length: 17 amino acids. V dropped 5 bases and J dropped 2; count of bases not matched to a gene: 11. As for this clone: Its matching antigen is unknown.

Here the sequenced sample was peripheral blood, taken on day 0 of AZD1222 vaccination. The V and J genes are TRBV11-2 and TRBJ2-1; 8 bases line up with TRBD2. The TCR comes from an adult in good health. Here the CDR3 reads CASSETPGSGAYNEQFF. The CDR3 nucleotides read TGTGCCAGCAGCGAGACCCCTGGTAGCGGGGCCTACAATGAGCAGTTCTTC.